The 27 T cell receptor beta chains below were found in one sample sequenced in a study of shared clonotypes between healthy human individuals. Assay used: immunoSEQ multiplex PCR; TCRdb lists only in-frame clones, some missing. This sample has over a million clones, with roughly 74% found just once. Sample: memory CD4+ T cells from PBMCs. Subset in this sample: CD45RA-negative fraction. These receptors came from a man aged 18 to 30 in good health. Some clones in this sample may be carry-over from other donors' samples.

Turning to this clone: The same CDR3 can be traced to other DNA sequences in this sample. The chain carries TRBV18 and TRBJ2-2; TRBD1 might be the D (6 bases). Germline CDR1 reads KGHSH; CDR2 reads LQKENI. This CDR3 comprises 15 residues. V dropped 3 bases and J dropped 0 bases, with 8 bases sitting between them. The CDR3 protein is CASSPRTANTGELFF. DNA for the CDR3: TGTGCCAGCTCACCTCGGACAGCGAACACCGGGGAGCTGTTTTTT.

The chain uses TRBV5-1 and TRBJ1-2; D gene uncertain. Trimming cost V 4 bases and J 8 bases, with 9 bases left between them. Germline CDR1 reads SGHRS; CDR2 reads YFSETQ. CDR3 length equals 11 residues. The CDR3 spells CASSPGSGYTF. CDR3 coding DNA: TGCGCCAGCAGCCCAGGTTCGGGCTACACCTTC. The whole variable domain, filled in from reference TRBV5-1 and TRBJ1-2, reads KAGVTQTPRYLIKTRGQQVTLSCSPISGHRSVSWYQQTPGQGLQFLFEYFSETQRNKGNFPGRFSGRQFSNSRSEMNVSTLELGDSALYLCASSPGSGYTFGSGTRLTVV.

The rearrangement links TRBV5-1 to TRBJ2-2; 7 bases match TRBD2. The CDR3 consists of 15 residues. V was pared by 4 bases and J by 4 bases, with 7 bases of the junction left unmatched. Germline values: CDR1 SGHRS, CDR2 YFSETQ. The CDR3 loop is CASSPTAGVTGELFF. The CDR3 DNA reads as TGCGCCAGCAGCCCGACTGCGGGAGTCACCGGGGAGCTGTTTTTT.

This clone was found a few times. The V call is TRBV7-2, the J call TRBJ2-5; D may be TRBD2 (5 bases). V was pared by 5 bases and J by 5 bases, with 18 bases between. Germline CDR1 is SGHTA and CDR2 is FQGNSA. The CDR3 covers 15 residues. CDR3 nucleotide sequence: TGTGCCAGCAGCCCGTCTTCAGGCTGGGAGGAGACCCAGTACTTC. Translating gives CASSPSSGWEETQYF. Filled out from reference TRBV7-2 and TRBJ2-5, the complete variable domain reads GAGVSQSPSNKVTEKGKDVELRCDPISGHTALYWYRQSLGQGLEFLIYFQGNSAPDKSGLPSDRFSAERTGGSVSTLTIQRTQQEDSAVYLCASSPSSGWEETQYFGPGTRLLVL.

The chain links TRBV15 to TRBJ1-2, with D possibly TRBD1 on 6 matching bases. The V and J ends lost 5 bases and 5 bases respectively, with 12 bases between them. Per the germline V gene, CDR1 is LNHNV and CDR2 is YYDKDF (reference sequence). The CDR3 has 13 amino acids. The CDR3 region has the DNA TGTGCCACCAGCGGCGGGACACTTTATGGCTACACCTTC. Its protein product is CATSGGTLYGYTF.

The rearrangement links TRBV7-9 to TRBJ2-7; weak D call: TRBD1 (6 bases). Trimming removed 5 bases from V and 9 bases from J, with 14 bases in between. Germline assignment: CDR1 SEHNR and CDR2 FQNEAQ (reference sequence). The CDR3 is 12 amino acids. This chain's CDR3 is CASSAGTTGQYF. In DNA form, the CDR3 reads TGTGCCAGCAGCGCCGGGACAACGGGGCAGTACTTC. The variable domain in full, with the rest retrieved from reference TRBV7-9 and TRBJ2-7, is DTGVSQNPRHKITKRGQNVTFRCDPISEHNRLYWYRQTLGQGPEFLTYFQNEAQLEKSRLLSDRFSAERPKGSFSTLEIQRTEQGDSAMYLCASSAGTTGQYFGPGTRLTVT.

This chain connects TRBV5-4 to TRBJ1-1; no clear D gene. CDR1 and CDR2 from the germline V gene are SGHNT and YYREEE (reference sequence). The CDR3 runs 14 residues. V lost 4 bases and J 5 bases, leaving 15 bases between the germline ends. The CDR3 nucleotides are TGTGCCAGCAGCCTCATCGGGTACCTGACTGAAGCTTTCTTT. Protein sequence: CASSLIGYLTEAFF.

The genes are TRBV7-9 and TRBJ2-1, with D hard to call. V was trimmed by 4 bases and J by 6 bases, leaving 13 bases between them. CDR3 size: 14 residues. CDR1 is SEHNR, CDR2 FQNEAQ, per germline (reference sequence). The CDR3 DNA reads as TGTGCCAGCAGCTCCCGTGGGCAGAGCAATGAGCAGTTCTTC. This encodes CASSSRGQSNEQFF. The variable domain in full, with the rest retrieved from reference TRBV7-9 and TRBJ2-1, is DTGVSQNPRHKITKRGQNVTFRCDPISEHNRLYWYRQTLGQGPEFLTYFQNEAQLEKSRLLSDRFSAERPKGSFSTLEIQRTEQGDSAMYLCASSSRGQSNEQFFGPGTRLTVL.

About this clone itself: The same CDR3 arises from other DNA sequences in this sample as well. This chain joins TRBV6-4 and TRBJ2-3, with TRBD2 as a possible D gene (6 bases). V was clipped by 2 bases and J by 0 bases, with 6 bases between them. Germline V gene sequence: CDR1 MRHNA, CDR2 SNTAGT. The CDR3 is 14 residues long. CDR3 in amino acids: CASSDGTSTDTQYF. CDR3 coding DNA: TGTGCCAGCAGTGACGGGACTAGCACAGATACGCAGTATTTT.

V usage is TRBV28 and J usage is TRBJ1-2, with unresolved D. The CDR3 has 11 amino acids. Germline lookup yields CDR1 MDHEN and CDR2 SYDVKM. V gave up 3 bases and J gave up 14 bases, with 13 bases separating them. This CDR3 reads CASSFSGRGTF. CDR3 nucleotides: TGTGCCAGCAGTTTTAGCGGCCGAGGGACCTTC.

The chain joins TRBV6-5 to TRBJ1-3; D remains unclear. Germline CDR1 MNHEY, CDR2 SVGAGI. The germline V and J ends were trimmed by 0 bases and 2 bases, with 11 bases remaining between them. This CDR3 has 16 residues. The CDR3 DNA reads TGTGCCAGCAGTTACTCGGGGTTAATGCCTGGAAACACCATATATTTT. This sequence encodes CASSYSGLMPGNTIYF.

Worth noting for this clone: Other DNA sequences in this sample translate to the same CDR3. The V gene is TRBV5-1, the J gene TRBJ2-2, with 7 bases matching TRBD2. J was trimmed by 2 bases and V by 2 bases; bases with no gene match: 3. Germline V gives CDR1 SGHRS, CDR2 YFSETQ. This CDR3 is built from 15 residues. CDR3 amino acids: CASSFSGANTGELFF. DNA for the CDR3: TGCGCCAGCAGCTTCAGCGGGGCTAACACCGGGGAGCTGTTTTTT. The full variable domain, its missing parts supplied by reference TRBV5-1 and TRBJ2-2, is KAGVTQTPRYLIKTRGQQVTLSCSPISGHRSVSWYQQTPGQGLQFLFEYFSETQRNKGNFPGRFSGRQFSNSRSEMNVSTLELGDSALYLCASSFSGANTGELFFGEGSRLTVL.

The chain links TRBV25-1 to TRBJ1-1; D call uncertain. The germline V gene has CDR1 MGHDK and CDR2 SYGVNS. Trimming took off 3 bases at V and 5 bases at J, with 16 bases between the two ends. CDR3 length: 15 residues. The CDR3 nucleotides read TGTGCCAGCAGTGACGCGGGGAAGGGAAAAACTGAAGCTTTCTTT. Its translation: CASSDAGKGKTEAFF.

The chain couples TRBV5-4 to TRBJ2-7; D is possibly TRBD1 or TRBD2 (5 bases each). The CDR3 runs 15 residues. Germline V CDR1 and CDR2: SGHNT, YYREEE (reference sequence). The V gene lost 3 bases and the J gene lost 0 bases, with 13 bases spanning the gap. The CDR3 region is CASSSGKTASYEQYF. The CDR3 region has the DNA TGTGCCAGCAGCTCGGGAAAGACAGCCTCCTACGAGCAGTACTTC.

The chain uses TRBV5-1 and TRBJ1-1, with no clear D. The V gene's germline CDR1 is SGHRS and CDR2 YFSETQ. Trimming stripped 0 bases from V and 9 bases from J, with 15 bases between. CDR3 size: 14 residues. In nucleotides, the CDR3 is TGCGCCAGCAGCTTGGAGTCAGGAGACAAAAAAGCTTTCTTT. Its protein is CASSLESGDKKAFF.

J is TRBJ2-1 and V is TRBV6-5; D is unresolved. V lost 2 bases and J lost 2, with 10 bases in between. The CDR3 is 15 residues long. CDR1 and CDR2 (germline): MNHEY, SVGAGI. The CDR3 protein is CASSYVGTAYNEQFF. CDR3 in DNA: TGTGCCAGCAGTTACGTTGGAACAGCCTACAATGAGCAGTTCTTC.

V and J are TRBV13 and TRBJ2-5, with a possible D match to TRBD2 (7 bases). Germline loops: CDR1 PRHDT, CDR2 FYEKMQ (reference sequence). With 5 bases removed from V and 4 bases from J, the gap between germline ends came to 26 bases. CDR3 length equals 18 residues. CDR3 in DNA: TGTGCCAGCAGCACCGATGGCGGGAGAGGGTCCAGGGGAGAGACCCAGTACTTC. This codes for CASSTDGGRGSRGETQYF.

The J gene is TRBJ2-5, the V gene TRBV13; D possibly matches TRBD1 or TRBD2 (5 bases each). The CDR3 has 15 amino acids. Germline CDR1 PRHDT, CDR2 FYEKMQ (reference sequence). The V and J ends lost 4 bases and 4 bases respectively, with 16 bases between them. CDR3 in amino acids: CASSSRGLLGETQYF. The CDR3 nucleotides read TGTGCCAGCAGCTCCCGGGGCTTACTAGGAGAGACCCAGTACTTC.

Concerning this clone: Other DNA sequences in the same sample also yield this CDR3. The chain joins TRBV5-4 to TRBJ2-1; 12 nucleotides match TRBD2. The CDR3 is made up of 14 amino acids. Germline V gene sequence: CDR1 SGHNT, CDR2 YYREEE (reference sequence). The V gene end was trimmed by 7 bases and the J gene end by 6 bases; junction bases not matched to a gene: 5. CDR3 residues: CASGTTSGSNEQFF. Written as DNA, the CDR3 is TGTGCCAGCGGAACGACTAGCGGGAGCAATGAGCAGTTCTTC.

CDR3: CAWSPDPNEKLFF. The DNA for the CDR3 is TGTGCCTGGAGTCCGGACCCAAATGAAAAACTGTTTTTT. The chain has TRBV30 and TRBJ1-4, with D unresolved. Trimming left V 2 bases short and J 5 bases short, with 9 bases between. The CDR3 runs to 13 residues. The V gene's germline CDR1 is GTSNPN and CDR2 SVGIG (reference sequence).

In DNA form, the CDR3 reads TGTGCCAGCAGCCGCCTCCTACAGGGGTCGGGTACTGAAGCTTTCTTT. This codes for CASSRLLQGSGTEAFF. The chain combines TRBV27 with TRBJ1-1, with 7 bases matching TRBD1. The V gene's germline CDR1 is MNHEY and CDR2 SMNVEV (reference sequence). The ends lost 6 bases at V and 5 bases at J; junction bases unmatched: 15. The length of the CDR3 is 16 residues.

The J gene is TRBJ2-7, the V gene TRBV11-1; the D is unclear. The CDR3 totals 14 residues. The V gene lost 5 bases and the J gene lost 7 bases, with 18 bases spanning the gap. Germline V gene sequence: CDR1 SGHAT, CDR2 FQDESV (reference sequence). The CDR3 DNA is TGTGCCAGCAGCCCGATAACCGTGGGGTTGGAGCAGTACTTC. Protein product: CASSPITVGLEQYF.

A remark on this clone: The same CDR3 also results from other DNA sequences found in this sample. This rearrangement joins TRBV28 to TRBJ2-3; D ambiguous. V was shortened by 4 bases and J by 2 bases, with 4 bases between the two germline ends. The CDR3 contains 12 residues. The germline gives CDR1 MDHEN, CDR2 SYDVKM. The CDR3 DNA reads TGTGCCAGCAGTTCCTACACAGATACGCAGTATTTT. Translation gives CASSSYTDTQYF.

This chain links TRBV5-6 with TRBJ2-3; 8 positions agree with TRBD2. The CDR3 length is 16 residues. Germline values: CDR1 SGHDT, CDR2 YYEEEE. V trimming: 4 bases; J trimming: 2 bases; junction bases outside the gene matches: 9. The CDR3 DNA is TGTGCCAGCAGCCTTTACGGAGCGGGAGTCACAGATACGCAGTATTTT. Its translation: CASSLYGAGVTDTQYF.

This clone was counted between two and nine times. The chain employs TRBV10-3 and TRBJ2-3; perhaps TRBD2 as D (6 bases). This CDR3 has 16 amino acids. V shed 0 bases and J shed 5 bases, with 15 bases lying between them. Germline values: CDR1 ENHRY, CDR2 SYGVKD. The chain's CDR3 is CAISESNQPEGDTQYF. DNA for the CDR3: TGTGCCATCAGTGAGTCGAACCAGCCGGAGGGAGATACGCAGTATTTT.

This chain connects TRBV13 to TRBJ2-1; 12 bases are a match to TRBD1. The CDR3 contains 15 residues. From germline, CDR1 is PRHDT and CDR2 FYEKMQ (reference sequence). V shed 6 bases and J 6 bases; nucleotides not matched to a gene: 6. Written as DNA, the CDR3 is TGTGCCAGCAGGGAGGGACAGGGGGCGCCCAATGAGCAGTTCTTC. It yields the protein CASREGQGAPNEQFF.

Comments on this clone: The same CDR3 can be traced to other DNA sequences in this sample. The rearrangement joins TRBV28 to TRBJ1-2; D perhaps matches TRBD1 (5 bases). Between the trimmed V and J ends, which lost 3 bases and 5 bases, there was a span of 7 bases. The CDR3 loop spans 12 amino acids. CDR1 and CDR2 (germline): MDHEN, SYDVKM. This CDR3 reads CASSLTVYGYTF. Here the CDR3 DNA reads TGTGCCAGCAGTTTGACAGTGTATGGCTACACCTTC.